Below, 25 T cell receptor beta chains from the same sample are listed, as sequenced in a study of CD4 T cells in relation to SARS-CoV-2 and coronaviruses. The data were produced by immunoSEQ multiplex PCR, yet TCRdb's version contains in-frame clones alone and is incomplete. The sample yields 20,000 to 25,000 clones, around 72% seen once. These TCRs are of unknown antigen specificity. Before the COVID-19 pandemic, during about 2011-2019, CD4+ T cells were taken from unexposed donors. After ten to eleven days of culture, CD4+ T cells were isolated. Sequencing was performed on CD4+ T cells from PBMCs, cultured in vitro. The receptors were sampled from a human donor in good health.

The V call is TRBV19, the J call TRBJ2-5; 15 bases fit TRBD2. The germline V gene has CDR1 LNHDA and CDR2 SQIVND (reference sequence). The ends lost 3 bases at V and 2 bases at J; junction bases unmatched: 10. The CDR3 is 19 amino acids. The CDR3 sequence: CASSIAISGTSGRQETQYF. The CDR3 region has the DNA TGTGCCAGTAGTATCGCTATCTCCGGGACTAGCGGGAGGCAAGAGACCCAGTACTTC.

The V and J genes are TRBV9 and TRBJ2-2; 13 nucleotides align to TRBD2. With 5 bases clipped from V and 8 bases from J, the junction kept 6 bases outside the gene matches. The CDR3 consists of 15 residues. Germline assignment: CDR1 SGDLS and CDR2 YYNGEE. In DNA, the CDR3 is TGTGCCAGCAGTGGACTAGCGGGAGAGAGGGGGGAGCTGTTTTTT. It codes for CASSGLAGERGELFF. The full variable domain, completed using reference TRBV9 and TRBJ2-2, is DSGVTQTPKHLITATGQRVTLRCSPRSGDLSVYWYQQSLDQGLQFLIQYYNGEERAKGNILERFSAQQFPDLHSELNLSSLELGDSALYFCASSGLAGERGELFFGEGSRLTVL.

This rearrangement joins TRBV25-1 to TRBJ2-7; TRBD1 agrees at 9 bases. CDR1 is MGHDK, CDR2 SYGVNS, per germline. The CDR3 sequence is 14 residues long. Trimming took 3 bases from V and 5 from J; bases not matched to a gene: 5. CDR3 region: CASSDRDRADEQYF. The CDR3, as DNA: TGTGCCAGCAGTGACCGGGACAGGGCCGACGAGCAGTACTTC.

This clone appeared a few times. This chain uses TRBV5-1 with TRBJ1-6; no clear D. The V end lost 1 base, the J end lost 7 bases, and 3 bases lay between the germline ends. CDR1 is SGHRS and CDR2 is YFSETQ in the germline V gene. This CDR3 contains 12 residues. The CDR3, as DNA: TGCGCCAGCAGCTTGCAAAATTCACCCCTCCACTTT. Residues: CASSLQNSPLHF.

The chain carries TRBV5-1 and TRBJ2-3; 16 bases are shared with TRBD2. The junction had 11 bases not matched to a gene; V was cut back by 4 bases and J by 6 bases. This CDR3 is 18 amino acids long. Germline V CDR1 and CDR2: SGHRS, YFSETQ. This chain's CDR3 is CASSRTGLAGGSLDTQYF. CDR3 nucleotides: TGCGCCAGCAGCCGGACGGGACTAGCGGGAGGGTCATTGGATACGCAGTATTTT.

This clone occurred once. The chain links TRBV3-1 (or the pseudogene TRBV3-2) to TRBJ2-3; D is ambiguous. CDR1 and CDR2 from the germline V gene are LGHDT and YNNKEL (reference sequence). V shed 1 base and J shed 0 bases, with 5 bases lying between them. This CDR3 has 14 residues. CDR3 amino acids: CASSQAGSTDTQYF. The CDR3, as DNA: TGTGCCAGCAGCCAAGCTGGGAGCACAGATACGCAGTATTTT.

The chain has TRBV10-2 and TRBJ1-3; a possible D gene is TRBD1 (6 bases). This CDR3 is 17 amino acids long. CDR1 and CDR2 (germline): WSHSY, SAAADI. V was cut by 6 bases and J by 0 bases, with 18 bases left in between. This chain's CDR3 is CASRRTGTSSSGNTIYF. For the CDR3, the DNA is TGCGCCAGCAGGAGAACCGGGACATCGAGCTCTGGAAACACCATATATTTT.

This clone came up a few times. The genes are TRBV6-1 and TRBJ2-7; tentative D call: TRBD2 (5 bases). Germline values: CDR1 MNHNS, CDR2 SASEGT. This CDR3 contains 15 residues. V lost 0 bases and J 6 bases, leaving 15 bases between the germline ends. The CDR3 reads CASSEASVRRGEQYF. Here the CDR3 DNA reads TGTGCCAGCAGTGAAGCGTCCGTTCGCCGGGGCGAGCAGTACTTC.

The genes are TRBV11-2 and TRBJ2-7; TRBD1 is a possible D gene (6 bases). The V end was cut by 0 bases, the J end by 6 bases, with 12 bases between. Germline-derived CDR1 and CDR2 are SGHAT and FQNNGV. This CDR3 contains 14 residues. The CDR3 protein is CASSLDPGVGEQYF. The CDR3 bases are TGTGCCAGCAGCTTAGATCCAGGGGTTGGCGAGCAGTACTTC.

The chain links TRBV23-1 to TRBJ2-7; 7 positions match TRBD1. TRBV23-1 falls under the ORF class, with uncertain function. The CDR3 consists of 18 residues. Germline trimming cut 2 bases from V and 0 bases from J; bases unmatched to any gene: 13. This chain's CDR3 is CASSQTEPGQKSSYEQYF. The CDR3 bases are TGCGCCAGCAGTCAAACCGAGCCGGGACAGAAAAGCTCCTACGAGCAGTACTTC.

This clone was recorded only once. The chain links TRBV7-8 to TRBJ2-1; 9 bases are a match to TRBD2. Germline values: CDR1 SGHVS, CDR2 FQNEAQ. The CDR3 contains 15 residues. The J segment lost 6 bases and the V segment lost 2 bases, leaving 5 bases of the junction unmatched. The CDR3 DNA follows: TGTGCCAGCAGCTTATTTGGGACTAGCTCCAATGAGCAGTTCTTC. Protein: CASSLFGTSSNEQFF.

V and J are TRBV2 and TRBJ1-2; TRBD1 matches 7 bases. This CDR3 spans 14 amino acids. CDR1 and CDR2 from the germline V gene are SNHLY and FYNNEI. Trimming took 2 bases from V and 3 from J; bases not matched to a gene: 3. CDR3 loop: CASSETGVDYGYTF. CDR3 nucleotide sequence: TGTGCCAGCAGTGAAACAGGGGTGGACTATGGCTACACCTTC.

The chain uses TRBV7-2 and TRBJ2-1; D might be TRBD2 (5 bases). There are 14 residues in the CDR3. Germline lookup yields CDR1 SGHTA and CDR2 FQGNSA. V was cut by 3 bases and J by 0 bases, with 6 bases left in between. This chain's CDR3 is CASSLRASYNEQFF. Here the CDR3 DNA reads TGTGCCAGCAGCTTGAGGGCCTCCTACAATGAGCAGTTCTTC.

The chain carries TRBV18 and TRBJ1-2; 9 bases agree with TRBD1. Germline V CDR1 and CDR2: KGHSH, LQKENI. This CDR3 is 15 amino acids long. With 2 bases clipped from V and 3 bases from J, the junction kept 4 bases outside the gene matches. The CDR3 reads CASSPSQGADYGYTF. The DNA of the CDR3 is TGTGCCAGCTCACCATCACAGGGGGCGGACTATGGCTACACCTTC.

The rearrangement joins TRBV28 to TRBJ1-2; D is unresolved. The CDR3 has 14 residues. V lost 4 bases to trimming and J lost 2 bases, with 11 bases between them. CDR1 is MDHEN, CDR2 SYDVKM, per germline. This CDR3 is CASSSTTENYGYTF. CDR3 bases: TGTGCCAGCAGTTCGACGACCGAGAACTATGGCTACACCTTC.

The CDR3 DNA reads TGTGCCACCAGTGATCCCGGGACAACGCCCCCCGGCTACACCTTC. It yields the protein CATSDPGTTPPGYTF. This chain uses TRBV24-1 with TRBJ1-2; TRBD1 might be the D (6 bases). This CDR3 comprises 15 residues. The germline gives CDR1 KGHDR, CDR2 SFDVKD. Between the trimmed V and J ends, which lost 3 bases and 8 bases, there was a span of 18 bases.

This clone appeared a single time. V usage is TRBV24-1 and J usage is TRBJ2-2; 9 bases are a match to TRBD2. V was pared by 6 bases and J by 0 bases, with 7 bases of the junction left unmatched. Germline loops: CDR1 KGHDR, CDR2 SFDVKD. This CDR3 is built from 17 residues. The CDR3 DNA follows: TGTGCCACCAGTTCGGGCCGACTAGCGGCGAACACCGGGGAGCTGTTTTTT. This gives the protein CATSSGRLAANTGELFF.

The sample holds one count of this clone. The chain links TRBV5-4 to TRBJ2-1, with D perhaps matching TRBD1 or TRBD2 (5 bases each). Trimming took 4 bases from V and 7 from J, leaving 15 bases between them. Germline lookup yields CDR1 SGHNT and CDR2 YYREEE (reference sequence). This CDR3 comprises 14 residues. In nucleotides, the CDR3 is TGTGCCAGCAGCACACCCGGTGGGGGAAATGAGCAGTTCTTC. Protein sequence: CASSTPGGGNEQFF.

The rearrangement links TRBV7-9 to TRBJ2-1; D uncertain. V was pared by 0 bases and J by 0 bases, with 6 bases between. The CDR3 has 15 residues. CDR1 is SEHNR and CDR2 is FQNEAQ in the germline V gene (reference sequence). CDR3 in amino acids: CASSLATTSYNEQFF. The CDR3 coding sequence is TGTGCCAGCAGCTTAGCAACGACCTCCTACAATGAGCAGTTCTTC.

The V and J genes are TRBV5-1 and TRBJ2-2; 9 bases are shared with TRBD1. The length of the CDR3 is 15 residues. V dropped 1 base and J dropped 7; count of bases not matched to a gene: 5. Germline-derived CDR1 and CDR2 are SGHRS and YFSETQ. As DNA, the CDR3 is TGCGCCAGCAGCTTGCAACAGGGGGCTATCGGGGAGCTGTTTTTT. Amino acid sequence: CASSLQQGAIGELFF. Full variable domain (outside the CDR3, taken from reference TRBV5-1 and TRBJ2-2): KAGVTQTPRYLIKTRGQQVTLSCSPISGHRSVSWYQQTPGQGLQFLFEYFSETQRNKGNFPGRFSGRQFSNSRSEMNVSTLELGDSALYLCASSLQQGAIGELFFGEGSRLTVL.

The chain uses TRBV10-1 and TRBJ2-1; D is possibly TRBD1 (5 bases). Germline CDR1 and CDR2: WNHNN and SYGVQD (reference sequence). This CDR3 is built from 17 residues. V was pared by 2 bases and J by 8 bases, with 22 bases between. The CDR3 DNA reads TGCGCCAGCAGTGAGCAAGGGGCCAGGTCGGGTTCGGATGAGCAGTTCTTC. It yields the protein CASSEQGARSGSDEQFF.

CDR3 in DNA: TGTGCCAGCAGTTCAGACAGAAACTATGGCTACACCTTC. This encodes CASSSDRNYGYTF. The rearrangement links TRBV28 to TRBJ1-2; D is perhaps TRBD1 (5 bases). CDR3 length: 13 residues. V was cut by 4 bases and J by 2 bases, with 8 bases left in between. The germline CDR1 and CDR2 sequences are MDHEN and SYDVKM.

The chain has TRBV19 and TRBJ2-1; 7 positions match TRBD2. The V gene end was trimmed by 2 bases and the J gene end by 0 bases; junction bases not matched to a gene: 25. This CDR3 has 23 residues. Germline CDR1 is LNHDA and CDR2 is SQIVND (reference sequence). The CDR3 loop reads CASSIRPSGTLAGALSSYNEQFF. CDR3 coding DNA: TGTGCCAGTAGTATACGCCCCTCCGGCACTTTAGCGGGTGCTCTCAGCTCCTACAATGAGCAGTTCTTC.

The chain is built from TRBV30 and TRBJ1-5; D might be TRBD1 (6 bases). The CDR3 runs 14 residues. CDR1 and CDR2 (germline): GTSNPN, SVGIG (reference sequence). V shed 0 bases and J shed 5 bases, with 11 bases lying between them. The CDR3 is CAWSVRGLDQPQHF. The DNA for the CDR3 is TGTGCCTGGAGTGTAAGGGGGTTGGATCAGCCCCAGCATTTT.

This rearrangement joins TRBV7-6 to TRBJ1-1, with 8 bases fitting TRBD1. Germline CDR1 SGHVS, CDR2 FNYEAQ. This CDR3 has 15 residues. V was clipped by 5 bases and J by 4 bases; unmatched bases: 9. The CDR3 nucleotides are TGTGCCAGCAGCGAAGGACAGGGTGGGGGCACTGAAGCTTTCTTT. It encodes CASSEGQGGGTEAFF.